This TCR beta chain comes out of a study of identifying expanded T cells in peripheral blood. This CDR3 has 17 amino acids. Trimming cost V 1 base and J 3 bases; bases outside gene matches: 12. CDR1 is GTSNPN, CDR2 SVGIG, per germline (reference sequence). Libraries were prepared by immunoSEQ multiplex PCR; TCRdb keeps only in-frame clonotypes and omits some of them. The table shows some 54,000 clones, with 82% occurring only once. Specimen: blood. This clonotype was obtained from a person aged 18 to 69 in good health. V gene TRBV30 combines with J gene TRBJ1-5; 7 bases line up with TRBD1. The CDR3 loop reads CAWSGQGGSFYNQPQHF. The CDR3 DNA sequence: TGTGCCTGGAGTGGACAGGGAGGGAGCTTTTACAATCAGCCCCAGCATTTT. The variable domain in full, with the rest retrieved from reference TRBV30 and TRBJ1-5, is SQTIHQWPATLVQPVGSPLSLECTVEGTSNPNLYWYRQAAGRGLQLLFYSVGIGQISSEVPQNLSASRPQDRQFILSSKKLLLSDSGFYLCAWSGQGGSFYNQPQHFGDGTRLSIL.